These 22 T cell receptor beta chains share one sample of origin, sequenced in a study of blood T cell repertoires in COVID-19 (dated by TCRdb to between 2020 and 2021). The library was prepared using the immunoSEQ multiplex PCR assay. Held by TCRdb, this immuneACCESS table contains in-frame sequences only and omits some clones. Under half of the omission traces to an unresolved V gene where checked; the cause of the rest is unknown. This sample has a few hundred thousand clones in its table, and approximately 83% of those were observed once. The biggest ten clones account for roughly 2% of the sample. Sequenced: peripheral blood. Source of these receptors: a man aged 30-40 years who had recovered from COVID-19.

The table lists this clone with a few counts. The gene calls are TRBV28 and TRBJ1-1, with D maybe TRBD1 (5 bases). Deletions cut 6 bases from V and 5 bases from J, with 16 bases between. The length of the CDR3 is 14 residues. Per the germline V gene, CDR1 is MDHEN and CDR2 is SYDVKM. The DNA for the CDR3 is TGTGCCAGCAGAGACCAGGGTGTTGTAACTGAAGCTTTCTTT. Translating gives CASRDQGVVTEAFF.

The V and J genes are TRBV12-5 and TRBJ1-1; D call uncertain. Between the trimmed V and J ends, which lost 1 base and 0 bases, there was a span of 9 bases. Germline CDR1 is LGHNT and CDR2 is FRNRAP. CDR3 length: 15 residues. CDR3 protein: CASGLGARVNTEAFF. The CDR3 nucleotides are TGTGCTAGTGGTTTGGGAGCTCGGGTGAACACTGAAGCTTTCTTT.

The J gene is TRBJ2-2, the V gene TRBV6-4; D may be TRBD2 (5 bases). Looked up from germline, CDR1 is MRHNA and CDR2 is SNTAGT. This CDR3 is 14 amino acids long. The germline V and J ends were trimmed by 4 bases and 4 bases, with 10 bases remaining between them. Here the CDR3 reads CASSAEGGTGELFF. The CDR3 DNA sequence: TGTGCCAGCAGTGCTGAGGGTGGCACCGGGGAGCTGTTTTTT.

This chain connects TRBV11-2 to TRBJ2-2, with 7 positions matching TRBD2. CDR1 and CDR2 from the germline V gene are SGHAT and FQNNGV. The trim removed 1 base at V and 5 bases at J, leaving 1 base unmatched. The CDR3 is 14 amino acids. The CDR3 DNA is TGTGCCAGCAGCTTAGCGGGGGGTACCGGGGAGCTGTTTTTT. It encodes CASSLAGGTGELFF.

V and J are TRBV7-9 and TRBJ1-2; D is undetermined. Germline-derived CDR1 and CDR2 are SEHNR and FQNEAQ (reference sequence). The CDR3 spans 15 residues. The V end was cut by 0 bases, the J end by 6 bases, with 14 bases between. CDR3 amino acids: CASSLAAGHRDGYTF. As DNA, the CDR3 is TGTGCCAGCAGCTTAGCGGCGGGCCATCGGGATGGCTACACCTTC.

The V gene is TRBV6-2 or TRBV6-3, the J gene TRBJ2-7; no clear D. This CDR3 is built from 12 residues. V lost 5 bases, J lost 3 bases, and 8 bases lay in between. CDR1 is MNHEY and CDR2 is SVGEGT in the germline V gene. As DNA, the CDR3 is TGTGCCAGCAGTCCAGGTCGCTACGAGCAGTACGTC. Residues: CASSPGRYEQYV.

This chain uses TRBV9 with TRBJ1-6; no clear D. Germline V gene sequence: CDR1 SGDLS, CDR2 YYNGEE. The CDR3 has 12 residues. V was cut by 4 bases and J by 15 bases, with 14 bases left in between. This chain's CDR3 is CASSPSSGILHF. The CDR3 DNA reads TGTGCCAGCAGCCCCTCATCGGGGATCCTCCACTTT.

V and J are TRBV5-1 and TRBJ1-2; tentatively, D is TRBD1 (5 bases). V dropped 4 bases and J dropped 5 bases, with 15 bases sitting between them. Germline V gives CDR1 SGHRS, CDR2 YFSETQ. The length of the CDR3 is 14 residues. As DNA, the CDR3 is TGCGCCAGCAGCCTCACCGACAGCCCATATGGCTACACCTTC. Protein sequence: CASSLTDSPYGYTF.

This chain uses TRBV18 with TRBJ1-3; D gene uncertain. The ends were cut back, 3 bases at V and 2 bases at J, with 14 bases in the middle. The CDR3 is 16 residues long. Germline lookup yields CDR1 KGHSH and CDR2 LQKENI. CDR3 protein: CASSPNDGYTGNTIYF. The CDR3 DNA reads TGTGCCAGCTCACCTAATGACGGGTACACTGGAAACACCATATATTTT.

This clone has only a few counts. This sequence joins TRBV28 and TRBJ1-4; 8 nucleotides align to TRBD1. This CDR3 spans 16 amino acids. The junction had 12 bases not matched to a gene; V was cut back by 4 bases and J by 8 bases. Germline CDR1 MDHEN, CDR2 SYDVKM. The CDR3 is CASSSIRQGRGEKLFF. CDR3 DNA: TGTGCCAGCAGTTCGATTAGACAGGGGAGGGGAGAAAAACTGTTTTTT. The full variable domain, with the rest looked up from reference TRBV28 and TRBJ1-4, is DVKVTQSSRYLVKRTGEKVFLECVQDMDHENMFWYRQDPGLGLRLIYFSYDVKMKEKGDIPEGYSVSREKKERFSLILESASTNQTSMYLCASSSIRQGRGEKLFFGSGTQLSVL.

The rearrangement joins TRBV29-1 to TRBJ2-5; D unclear. V was pared by 1 base and J by 2 bases, with 8 bases between. The CDR3 runs 13 residues. Germline V gene lookup returns CDR1 SQVTM and CDR2 ANQGSEA. The DNA for the CDR3 is TGCAGCGTTGAAGTAAACATTCAAGAGACCCAGTACTTC. Amino acid sequence: CSVEVNIQETQYF.

The J gene is TRBJ2-7, the V gene TRBV5-5; D is undetermined. Germline V gene data show CDR1 as SGHKS and CDR2 as YYEKEE (reference sequence). The CDR3 totals 14 residues. Between the trimmed V and J ends, which lost 4 bases and 2 bases, there was a span of 13 bases. This chain's CDR3 is CASSETATTYEQYV. CDR3 in DNA: TGTGCCAGCAGCGAAACAGCAACAACCTACGAGCAGTACGTC.

J is TRBJ2-3 and V is TRBV5-1; the match to TRBD1 covers 12 bases. The J segment lost 5 bases and the V segment lost 3 bases, leaving 4 bases of the junction unmatched. CDR1 and CDR2 from the germline V gene are SGHRS and YFSETQ. The CDR3 is 15 amino acids. The CDR3 loop is CASSWGQGAIDTQYF. In DNA, the CDR3 is TGCGCCAGCAGCTGGGGACAGGGGGCGATAGATACGCAGTATTTT.

Worth noting for this clone: Other nucleotide sequences from this sample produce the same CDR3. V and J are TRBV19 and TRBJ1-2, with 8 bases matching TRBD1. The V segment lost 4 bases and the J segment 5 bases; nucleotides outside the gene matches: 6. The CDR3 extends over 14 amino acids. The germline gives CDR1 LNHDA, CDR2 SQIVND (reference sequence). CDR3 amino acids: CASSTGQGRYGYTF. The CDR3 DNA follows: TGTGCCAGTAGTACCGGACAGGGCCGGTATGGCTACACCTTC.

The chain employs TRBV5-1 and TRBJ2-5; 8 positions match TRBD2. Germline CDR1 SGHRS, CDR2 YFSETQ. V dropped 0 bases and J dropped 5; count of bases not matched to a gene: 6. The CDR3 length is 15 residues. CDR3 coding DNA: TGCGCCAGCAGCTTGGAGGTTGGCGGGGGGGAGACCCAGTACTTC. Protein sequence: CASSLEVGGGETQYF.

The V gene is TRBV10-3, the J gene TRBJ2-3; 8 bases map to TRBD1. Per the germline V gene, CDR1 is ENHRY and CDR2 is SYGVKD. The V and J ends lost 6 bases and 1 base, in that order; junction bases with no gene match: 9. This CDR3 is 16 amino acids long. CDR3 in amino acids: CAISGTPDRGTDTQYF. Here the CDR3 DNA reads TGTGCCATCAGCGGTACCCCGGACAGGGGCACAGATACGCAGTATTTT.

The chain links TRBV14 to TRBJ2-3; 8 bases are shared with TRBD2. In germline, CDR1 is SGHDN, CDR2 FVKESK. J lost 2 bases, V lost 5 bases, and 12 bases had no gene match. There are 17 residues in the CDR3. Written as DNA, the CDR3 is TGTGCCAGCAGCGAACGGTTCTCGGGGGGGCCCACAGATACGCAGTATTTT. This encodes CASSERFSGGPTDTQYF.

V and J are TRBV7-9 and TRBJ2-2; D possibly corresponds to TRBD2 (6 bases). CDR1 and CDR2 (germline): SEHNR, FQNEAQ (reference sequence). Trimming removed 5 bases from V and 4 bases from J, with 14 bases in between. The CDR3 is 15 residues long. CDR3: CASSRGVTITGELFF. The CDR3 nucleotides are TGTGCCAGCAGCCGCGGGGTTACCATCACCGGGGAGCTGTTTTTT.

In its sample, this clone was seen once. The rearrangement links TRBV7-2 to TRBJ2-5, with 9 bases identical to TRBD2. The CDR3 runs 14 residues. Losses at the gene ends were 3 bases for V and 4 bases for J; bases not matched to a gene: 3. CDR1 and CDR2 from the germline V gene are SGHTA and FQGNSA. CDR3 sequence: CASSFGGGGETQYF. The CDR3 DNA follows: TGTGCCAGCAGCTTCGGCGGGGGGGGAGAGACCCAGTACTTC.

The V and J genes are TRBV19 and TRBJ1-1, with D possibly TRBD1 on 5 matching bases. Trimming removed 1 base at V and 5 bases at J, with 14 bases between. Per the germline V gene, CDR1 is LNHDA and CDR2 is SQIVND (reference sequence). The CDR3 is made up of 15 amino acids. CDR3: CASSIVGRGTTEAFF. The CDR3 DNA reads as TGTGCCAGTAGTATAGTAGGGCGGGGGACTACTGAAGCTTTCTTT.

This rearrangement joins TRBV5-1 to TRBJ2-1; 8 nucleotides line up with TRBD1. The length of the CDR3 is 13 residues. V was pared by 1 base and J by 8 bases, with 2 bases of the junction left unmatched. In germline, CDR1 is SGHRS, CDR2 YFSETQ. The DNA for the CDR3 is TGCGCCAGCAGCTTGCCAGGGGGCGATGAGCAGTTCTTC. As protein: CASSLPGGDEQFF.

The CDR3 coding sequence is TGTGCCAGCAGCCCACGGGGCTCTGGGGCCAACGTCCTGACTTTC. It is translated as CASSPRGSGANVLTF. The chain employs TRBV5-6 and TRBJ2-6; possible D gene TRBD2, 5 bases. Germline CDR1 and CDR2: SGHDT and YYEEEE. V was cut by 4 bases and J by 0 bases, with 8 bases left in between. The CDR3 has 15 residues.